This TCR beta chain was captured in a study of T cells after yellow fever vaccination. Study as a whole: SMART-Seq v4 Ultra Low Input prepared libraries from low-cell fractions. Overall study findings and caveats: The CD4 compartment and the CD8 compartment contained a small share of clonotypes in common.

This clonotype has more than one count but fewer than ten. The antigen remains undetermined. The germline gives CDR1 SGDLS, CDR2 YYNGEE. Trimming cost V 3 bases and J 1 base; bases outside gene matches: 3. The CDR3 runs 16 residues. TCR cDNA was made by 5'RACE template switching, adding a universal primer site and UMIs. MiXCR was run by TCRdb on the 5' RACE reads, yielding one entry per CDR3 protein. The sample includes 500,000 to 650,000 distinct CDR3 sequences, 10% to 15% of them seen just once. The source was PBMCs, collected on the day of the yellow fever booster vaccination. This sequence joins TRBV9 and TRBJ2-1; 11 bases line up with TRBD2. This sequence was found in a young man who received the YFV17D yellow fever vaccine. The CDR3 DNA follows: TGTGCCAGCAGCGCACTAGCGGGAGTATCCTACAATGAGCAGTTCTTC. This codes for CASSALAGVSYNEQFF.